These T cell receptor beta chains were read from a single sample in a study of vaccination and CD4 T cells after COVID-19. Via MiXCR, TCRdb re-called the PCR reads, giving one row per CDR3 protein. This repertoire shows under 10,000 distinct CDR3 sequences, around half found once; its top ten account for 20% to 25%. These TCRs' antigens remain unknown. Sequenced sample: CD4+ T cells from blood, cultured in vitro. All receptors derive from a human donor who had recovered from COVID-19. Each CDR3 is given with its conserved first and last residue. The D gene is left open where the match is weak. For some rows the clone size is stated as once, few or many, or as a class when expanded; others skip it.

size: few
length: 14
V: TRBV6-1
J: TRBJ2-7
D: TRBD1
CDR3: CASSEGTGLYEQYF
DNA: TGTGCCAGCAGTGAAGGGACAGGGCTCTACGAGCAGTACTTC

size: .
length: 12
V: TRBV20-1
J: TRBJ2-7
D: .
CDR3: CSARGDTYEQYF
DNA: TGCAGTGCCAGGGGAGACACCTACGAGCAGTACTTC

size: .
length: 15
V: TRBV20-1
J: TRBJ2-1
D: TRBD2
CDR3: CSARDGQRGYNEQFF
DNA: TGCAGTGCTAGAGATGGCCAGCGGGGTTACAATGAGCAGTTCTTC

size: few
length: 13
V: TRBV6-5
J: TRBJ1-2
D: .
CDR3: CASSYYPVDGYTF
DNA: TGTGCCAGCAGTTACTATCCAGTAGATGGCTACACCTTC

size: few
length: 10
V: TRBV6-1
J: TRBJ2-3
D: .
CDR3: CASSESTQYF
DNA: TGTGCCAGCAGTGAAAGTACGCAGTATTTT

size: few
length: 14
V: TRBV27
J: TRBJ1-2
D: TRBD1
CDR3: CASSRQGMDYGYTF
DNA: TGTGCCAGCAGTCGACAGGGAATGGACTATGGCTACACCTTC

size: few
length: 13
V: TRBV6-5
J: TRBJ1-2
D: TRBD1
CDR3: CASSWGQDYGYTF
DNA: TGTGCCAGCAGTTGGGGACAGGACTATGGCTACACCTTC

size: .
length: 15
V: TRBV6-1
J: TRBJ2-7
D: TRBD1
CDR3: CASSNRQGKGYEQYF
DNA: TGTGCCAGCAGCAATAGACAGGGAAAAGGCTACGAGCAGTACTTC

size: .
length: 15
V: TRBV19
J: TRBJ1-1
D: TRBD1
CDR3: CASSSGTGGRTEAFF
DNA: TGTGCCAGTAGTAGTGGGACAGGGGGCCGAACTGAAGCTTTCTTT

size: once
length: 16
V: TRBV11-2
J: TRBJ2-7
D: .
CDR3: CASRPTVLGRSYEQYF
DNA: TGTGCCAGCAGACCTACTGTCCTGGGACGGAGCTACGAGCAGTACTTC

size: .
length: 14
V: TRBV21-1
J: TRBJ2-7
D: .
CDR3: CASSCRDKGYEQYF
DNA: TGTGCCAGCAGCTGCCGGGACAAGGGCTACGAGCAGTACTTC

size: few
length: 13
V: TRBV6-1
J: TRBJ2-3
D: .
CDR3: CASSELSRDTQYF
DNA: TGTGCCAGCAGTGAACTGTCAAGGGATACGCAGTATTTT

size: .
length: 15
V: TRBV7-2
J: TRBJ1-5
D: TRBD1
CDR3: CASSRQGHSNQPQHF
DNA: TGTGCCAGCAGTCGACAGGGCCATAGCAATCAGCCCCAGCATTTT

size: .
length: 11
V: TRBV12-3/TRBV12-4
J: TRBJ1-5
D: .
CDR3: CASSFGEPQHF
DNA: TGTGCCAGCAGTTTTGGAGAGCCCCAGCATTTT

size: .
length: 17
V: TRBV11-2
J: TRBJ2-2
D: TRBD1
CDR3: CASSLERGRGPTGELFF
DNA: TGTGCCAGCAGCTTAGAAAGAGGCAGGGGGCCCACCGGGGAGCTGTTTTTT

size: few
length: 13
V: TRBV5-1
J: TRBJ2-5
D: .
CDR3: CASSLVGQETQYF
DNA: TGCGCCAGCAGCTTGGTCGGGCAAGAGACCCAGTACTTC

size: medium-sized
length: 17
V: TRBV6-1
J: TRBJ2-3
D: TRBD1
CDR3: CASRRRTGSQSTDTQYF
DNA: TGTGCCAGCAGGCGCCGGACAGGGTCTCAAAGCACAGATACGCAGTATTTT

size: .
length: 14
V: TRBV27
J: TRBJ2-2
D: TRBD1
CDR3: CASRQGVYTGELFF
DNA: TGTGCCAGCAGACAGGGGGTATACACCGGGGAGCTGTTTTTT

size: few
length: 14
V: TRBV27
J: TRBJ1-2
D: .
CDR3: CASSLNGGGYGYTF
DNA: TGTGCCAGCAGTCTAAACGGAGGGGGATACGGCTACACCTTC

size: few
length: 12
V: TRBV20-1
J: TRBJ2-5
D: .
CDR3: CSGQNQQETQYF
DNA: TGCAGTGGTCAGAACCAGCAAGAGACCCAGTACTTC

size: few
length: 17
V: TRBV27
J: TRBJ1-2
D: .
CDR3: CASSPSQGSVSRYGYTF
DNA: TGTGCCAGCAGTCCCTCCCAAGGGTCGGTTTCGCGCTATGGCTACACCTTC

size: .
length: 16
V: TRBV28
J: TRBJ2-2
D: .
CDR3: CASSLSWTTNTGELFF
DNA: TGTGCCAGCAGTTTATCGTGGACCACGAACACCGGGGAGCTGTTTTTT

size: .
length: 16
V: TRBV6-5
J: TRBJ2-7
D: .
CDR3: CASSYSGRSGPYEQYF
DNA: TGTGCCAGCAGTTACTCCGGCCGTAGCGGTCCCTACGAGCAGTACTTC

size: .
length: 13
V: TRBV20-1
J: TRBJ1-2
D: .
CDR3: CSASVTPARGYTF
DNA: TGCAGTGCTAGCGTGACCCCTGCTCGGGGCTACACCTTC

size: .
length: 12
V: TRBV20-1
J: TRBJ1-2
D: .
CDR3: CSASQNLNGYTF
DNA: TGCAGTGCTAGCCAGAACCTGAATGGCTACACCTTC

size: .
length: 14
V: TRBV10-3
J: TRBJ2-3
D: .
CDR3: CAISESTQTDTQYF
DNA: TGTGCCATCAGTGAGTCTACCCAGACGGATACGCAGTATTTT

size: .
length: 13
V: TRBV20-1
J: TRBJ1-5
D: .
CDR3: CSARDIANQPQHF
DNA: TGCAGTGCTAGAGATATAGCCAATCAGCCCCAGCATTTT

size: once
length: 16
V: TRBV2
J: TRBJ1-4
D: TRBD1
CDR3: CASRATGTGINEKLFF
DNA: TGTGCCAGCAGAGCAACCGGGACAGGGATAAATGAAAAACTGTTTTTT

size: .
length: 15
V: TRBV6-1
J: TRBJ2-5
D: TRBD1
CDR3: CASSQTGGYRETQYF
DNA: TGTGCCAGCAGTCAGACAGGGGGCTATAGAGAGACCCAGTACTTC

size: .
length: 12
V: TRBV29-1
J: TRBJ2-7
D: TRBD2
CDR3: CSMIAGEREQYF
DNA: TGCAGCATGATAGCGGGAGAACGGGAGCAGTACTTC

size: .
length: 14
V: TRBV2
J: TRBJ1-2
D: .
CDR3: CASTGEAGGNGYTF
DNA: TGTGCCAGCACGGGGGAGGCAGGTGGCAACGGCTACACCTTC

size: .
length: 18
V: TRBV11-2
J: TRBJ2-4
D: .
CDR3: CASSSESFSLLAKNIQYF
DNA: TGTGCCAGCAGCTCTGAGTCCTTTTCTTTACTAGCCAAAAACATTCAGTACTTC

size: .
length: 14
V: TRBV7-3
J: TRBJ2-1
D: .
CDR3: CASSVEGGHNEQFF
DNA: TGTGCCAGCAGCGTCGAGGGGGGCCACAATGAGCAGTTCTTC

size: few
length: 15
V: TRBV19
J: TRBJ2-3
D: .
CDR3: CASRGRQASTDTQYF
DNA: TGTGCCAGTAGGGGAAGACAGGCTAGCACAGATACGCAGTATTTT

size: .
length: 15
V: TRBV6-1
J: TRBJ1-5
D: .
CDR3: CASMSPGHFLQPQHF
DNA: TGTGCCAGCATGTCTCCGGGACATTTTCTTCAGCCCCAGCATTTT

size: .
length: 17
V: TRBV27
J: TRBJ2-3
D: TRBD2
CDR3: CASSPRLAGEPTDTQYF
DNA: TGTGCCAGCAGTCCCAGACTAGCGGGAGAGCCCACAGATACGCAGTATTTT

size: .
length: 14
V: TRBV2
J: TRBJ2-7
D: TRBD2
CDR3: CASQGASGGLEQYF
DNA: TGTGCCAGCCAGGGGGCTAGCGGGGGCCTAGAGCAGTACTTC

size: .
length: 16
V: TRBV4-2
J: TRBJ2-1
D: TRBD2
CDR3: CASSPLGSGGAHEQFF
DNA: TGTGCCAGCAGCCCTCTCGGGAGCGGGGGGGCCCATGAGCAGTTCTTC

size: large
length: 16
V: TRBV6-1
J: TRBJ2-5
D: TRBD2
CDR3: CASSTPPGLREETQYF
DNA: TGTGCCAGCAGCACACCTCCGGGCCTGCGGGAGGAGACCCAGTACTTC

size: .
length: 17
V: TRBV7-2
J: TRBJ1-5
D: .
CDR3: CASSLEGWGAGNQPQHF
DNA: TGTGCCAGCAGCTTAGAAGGTTGGGGGGCCGGCAATCAGCCCCAGCATTTT

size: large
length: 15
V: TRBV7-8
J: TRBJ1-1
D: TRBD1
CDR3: CASSLADRGNTEAFF
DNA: TGTGCCAGCAGCTTAGCTGACAGGGGGAACACTGAAGCTTTCTTT

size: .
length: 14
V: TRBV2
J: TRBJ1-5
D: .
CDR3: CARTRGYSNQPQHF
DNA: TGTGCCAGGACGAGGGGTTATAGCAATCAGCCCCAGCATTTT

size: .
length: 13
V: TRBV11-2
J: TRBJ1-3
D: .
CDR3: CASSPVHGNTIYF
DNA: TGTGCCAGCAGCCCTGTCCATGGAAACACCATATATTTT

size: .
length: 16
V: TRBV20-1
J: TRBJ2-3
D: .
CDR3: CSARDPRGGLKDTQYF
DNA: TGCAGTGCTAGAGATCCCAGGGGGGGCCTCAAAGATACGCAGTATTTT

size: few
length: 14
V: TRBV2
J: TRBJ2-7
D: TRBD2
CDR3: CASIESGGKGEQYF
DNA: TGTGCCAGCATCGAATCCGGGGGGAAAGGGGAGCAGTACTTC

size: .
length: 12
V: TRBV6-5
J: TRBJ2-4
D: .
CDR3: CASSSGGPIQYF
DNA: TGTGCCAGCAGTTCTGGGGGTCCCATTCAGTACTTC